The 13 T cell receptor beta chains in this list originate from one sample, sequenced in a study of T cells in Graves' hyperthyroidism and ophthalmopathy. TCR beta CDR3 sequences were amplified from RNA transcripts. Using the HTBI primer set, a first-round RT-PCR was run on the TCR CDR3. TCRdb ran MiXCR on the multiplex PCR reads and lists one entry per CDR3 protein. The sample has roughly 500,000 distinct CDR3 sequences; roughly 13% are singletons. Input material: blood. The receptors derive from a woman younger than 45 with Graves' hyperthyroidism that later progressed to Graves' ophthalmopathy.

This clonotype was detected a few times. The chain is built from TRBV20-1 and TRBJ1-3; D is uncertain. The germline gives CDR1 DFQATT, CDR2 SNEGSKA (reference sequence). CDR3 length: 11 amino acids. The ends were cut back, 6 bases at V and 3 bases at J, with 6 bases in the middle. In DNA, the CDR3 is TGCAGTGCCCCGTATGGAAACACCATATATTTT. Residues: CSAPYGNTIYF.

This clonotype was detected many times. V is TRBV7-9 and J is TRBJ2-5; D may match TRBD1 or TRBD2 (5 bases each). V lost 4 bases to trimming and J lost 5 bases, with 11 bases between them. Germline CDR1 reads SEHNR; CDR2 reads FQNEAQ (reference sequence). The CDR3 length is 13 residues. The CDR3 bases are TGTGCCAGCAGCTCTGGGGGTTGGGAGACCCAGTACTTC. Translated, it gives CASSSGGWETQYF.

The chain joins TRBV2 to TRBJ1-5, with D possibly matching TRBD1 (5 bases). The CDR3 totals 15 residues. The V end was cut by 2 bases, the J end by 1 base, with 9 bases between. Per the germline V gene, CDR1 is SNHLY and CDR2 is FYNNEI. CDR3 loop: CASSEFWGSNQPQHF. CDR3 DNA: TGTGCCAGCAGTGAATTTTGGGGGAGCAATCAGCCCCAGCATTTT. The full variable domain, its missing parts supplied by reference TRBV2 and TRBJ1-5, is EPEVTQTPSHQVTQMGQEVILRCVPISNHLYFYWYRQILGQKVEFLVSFYNNEISEKSEIFDDQFSVERPDGSNFTLKIRSTKLEDSAMYFCASSEFWGSNQPQHFGDGTRLSIL.

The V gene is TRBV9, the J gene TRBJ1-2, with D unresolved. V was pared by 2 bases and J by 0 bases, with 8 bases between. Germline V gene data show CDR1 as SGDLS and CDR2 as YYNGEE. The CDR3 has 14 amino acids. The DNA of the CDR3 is TGTGCCAGCAGCGTTGGTCAAACTAACTATGGCTACACCTTC. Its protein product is CASSVGQTNYGYTF.

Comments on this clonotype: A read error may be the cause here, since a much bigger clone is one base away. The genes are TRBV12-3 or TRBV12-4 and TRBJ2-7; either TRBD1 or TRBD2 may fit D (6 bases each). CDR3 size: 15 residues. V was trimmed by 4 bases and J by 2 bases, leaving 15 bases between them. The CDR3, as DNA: TGTGCCAGCAGTTCTAGGGGGGAGAATCCCTACGAGCAGTACTTC. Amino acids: CASSSRGENPYEQYF.

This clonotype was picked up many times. The CDR3 is CASSSREDTQYF. The CDR3 nucleotides are TGTGCCAGCAGTTCGAGGGAAGATACGCAGTATTTT. The chain carries TRBV6-2 or TRBV6-3 and TRBJ2-3; possibly TRBD2 for D (5 bases). Germline V gene sequence: CDR1 MNHEY, CDR2 SVGEGT. Trimming removed 4 bases from V and 5 bases from J, with 7 bases in between. The CDR3 totals 12 residues.

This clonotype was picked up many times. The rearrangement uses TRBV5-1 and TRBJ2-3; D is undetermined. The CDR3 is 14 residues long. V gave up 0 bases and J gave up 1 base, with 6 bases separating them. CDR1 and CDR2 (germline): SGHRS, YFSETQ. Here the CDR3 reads CASSLEDGTDTQYF. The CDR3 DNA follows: TGCGCCAGCAGCTTGGAAGATGGCACAGATACGCAGTATTTT.

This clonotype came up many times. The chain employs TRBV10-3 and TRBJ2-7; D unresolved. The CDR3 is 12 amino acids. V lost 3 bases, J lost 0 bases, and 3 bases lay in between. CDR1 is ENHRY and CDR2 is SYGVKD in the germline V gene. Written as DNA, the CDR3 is TGTGCCATCAGTGAAGGCTCCTACGAGCAGTACTTC. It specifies CAISEGSYEQYF.

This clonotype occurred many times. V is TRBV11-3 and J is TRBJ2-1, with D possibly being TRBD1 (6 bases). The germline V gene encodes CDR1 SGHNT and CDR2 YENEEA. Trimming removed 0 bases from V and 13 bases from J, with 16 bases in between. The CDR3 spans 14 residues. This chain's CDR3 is CASSLDETGNGQFF. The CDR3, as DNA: TGTGCCAGCAGCTTAGATGAAACAGGGAACGGTCAGTTCTTC. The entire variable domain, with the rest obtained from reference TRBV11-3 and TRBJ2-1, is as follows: EAGVVQSPRYKIIEKKQPVAFWCNPISGHNTLYWYLQNLGQGPELLIRYENEEAVDDSQLPKDRFSAERLKGVDSTLKIQPAELGDSAVYLCASSLDETGNGQFFGPGTRLTVL.

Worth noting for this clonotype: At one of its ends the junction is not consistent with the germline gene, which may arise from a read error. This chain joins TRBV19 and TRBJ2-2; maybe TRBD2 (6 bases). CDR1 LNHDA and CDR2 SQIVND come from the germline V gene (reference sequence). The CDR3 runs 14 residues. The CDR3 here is CASSTGSDTGGLFF. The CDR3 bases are TGTGCCAGTAGCACCGGGAGTGATACCGGGGGGCTGTTTTTT. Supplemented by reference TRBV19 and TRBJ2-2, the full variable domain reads DGGITQSPKYLFRKEGQNVTLSCEQNLNHDAMYWYRQDPGQGLRLIYYSQIVNDFQKGDIAEGYSVSREKKESFPLTVTSAQKNPTAFYLCASSTGSDTGGLFFGEGSRLTVL.

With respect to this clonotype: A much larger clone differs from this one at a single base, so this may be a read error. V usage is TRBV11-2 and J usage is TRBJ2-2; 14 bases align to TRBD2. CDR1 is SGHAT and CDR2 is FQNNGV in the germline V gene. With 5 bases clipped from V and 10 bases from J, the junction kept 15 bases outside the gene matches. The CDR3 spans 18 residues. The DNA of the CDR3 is TGTGCCAGCAGCGGGGGGACTAGCGGGAGTTTGAAGGCCGCGGAGCTGTTTTTT. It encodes CASSGGTSGSLKAAELFF.

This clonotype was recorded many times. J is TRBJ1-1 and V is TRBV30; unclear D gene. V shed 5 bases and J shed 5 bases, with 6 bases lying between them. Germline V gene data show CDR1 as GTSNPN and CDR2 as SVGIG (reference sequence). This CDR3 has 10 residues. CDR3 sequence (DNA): TGTGCCTGGGGGGTGACTGAAGCTTTCTTT. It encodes CAWGVTEAFF.

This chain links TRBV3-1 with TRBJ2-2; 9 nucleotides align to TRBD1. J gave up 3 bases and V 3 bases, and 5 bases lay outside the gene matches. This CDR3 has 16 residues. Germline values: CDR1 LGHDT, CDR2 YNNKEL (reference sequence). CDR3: CASSHPDRGDTGELFF. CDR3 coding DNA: TGTGCCAGCAGCCACCCGGACAGGGGTGACACCGGGGAGCTGTTTTTT.